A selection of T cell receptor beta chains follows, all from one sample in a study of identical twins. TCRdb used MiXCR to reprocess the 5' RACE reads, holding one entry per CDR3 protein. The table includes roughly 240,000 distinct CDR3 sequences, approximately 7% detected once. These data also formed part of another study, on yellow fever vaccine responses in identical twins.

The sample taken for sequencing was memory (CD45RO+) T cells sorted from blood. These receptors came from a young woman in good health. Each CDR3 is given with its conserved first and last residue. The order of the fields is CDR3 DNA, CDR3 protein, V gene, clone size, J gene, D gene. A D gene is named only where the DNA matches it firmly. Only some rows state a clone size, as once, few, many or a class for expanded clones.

DNA: TGTGCCAGCAGCTTTAGCGGGTACTCCTACAATGAGCAGTTCTTC
CDR3: CASSFSGYSYNEQFF
V: TRBV7-8
size: NA
J: TRBJ2-1
D: TRBD2

DNA: TGTGCCAGCAGCCAAGAATTGTGGGGCTCCAGCACAGATACGCAGTATTTT
CDR3: CASSQELWGSSTDTQYF
V: TRBV14
size: many
J: TRBJ2-3
D: NA

DNA: TGTGCCAGCAGTTGGAGCGGCACGGAGACCCAGTACTTC
CDR3: CASSWSGTETQYF
V: TRBV12-3/TRBV12-4
size: NA
J: TRBJ2-5
D: NA

DNA: TGTGCCAGCAGCTCGGGACAGTGGGGCTACACCTTC
CDR3: CASSSGQWGYTF
V: TRBV6-5
size: NA
J: TRBJ1-2
D: TRBD1

DNA: TGCAGTGCCAGGGGACTAGCAGGTAATGAGCAGTTCTTC
CDR3: CSARGLAGNEQFF
V: TRBV20-1
size: NA
J: TRBJ2-1
D: TRBD2

DNA: TGTGCCAGCAGCCACACGAGGAGCTTCAACTATGGCTACACCTTC
CDR3: CASSHTRSFNYGYTF
V: TRBV3-1
size: few
J: TRBJ1-2
D: NA

DNA: TGTGCCAGCAGGTTTCAGAGTGTCCCAAATGAAAAACTGTTTTTT
CDR3: CASRFQSVPNEKLFF
V: TRBV12-3/TRBV12-4
size: many
J: TRBJ1-4
D: NA

DNA: TGCGCCAGCAGCTTATTCACCCAGGGGGCGAACACTGAAGCTTTCTTT
CDR3: CASSLFTQGANTEAFF
V: TRBV5-1
size: few
J: TRBJ1-1
D: TRBD1

DNA: TGTGCCATCACCGGGACAGGGATCACCGGGGAGCTGTTTTTT
CDR3: CAITGTGITGELFF
V: TRBV12-3/TRBV12-4
size: many
J: TRBJ2-2
D: TRBD1

DNA: TGCGCCAGCAGCTTGGCCTTAGGACGAGGGGGGAATGAGCAGTTCTTC
CDR3: CASSLALGRGGNEQFF
V: TRBV5-1
size: NA
J: TRBJ2-1
D: NA

DNA: TGTGCCAGCAGCTTGGCGTCAGCGGCTGCTAACTATGGCTACACCTTC
CDR3: CASSLASAAANYGYTF
V: TRBV7-8
size: few
J: TRBJ1-2
D: NA

DNA: TGCGCCAGCAGCTCCCCCCAGGATCCCACAGATACGCAGTATTTT
CDR3: CASSSPQDPTDTQYF
V: TRBV5-1
size: many
J: TRBJ2-3
D: NA

DNA: TGTGCCAGCAGTTTGGGGACAGGGGGCCTCGTTATTTTT
CDR3: CASSLGTGGLVIF
V: TRBV12-3/TRBV12-4
size: NA
J: TRBJ1-3
D: TRBD1

DNA: TGTGCCAGCAGCGTAGCCGGGACTAGATACAATGAGCAGTTCTTC
CDR3: CASSVAGTRYNEQFF
V: TRBV9
size: few
J: TRBJ2-1
D: TRBD2

DNA: TGCGCCAGCAGCCCGAACAGGATCTACGAGCAGTACTTC
CDR3: CASSPNRIYEQYF
V: TRBV5-1
size: few
J: TRBJ2-7
D: NA

DNA: TGCGCCAGCAGGCTCTCGGACAGACTTAACACCGGGGAGCTGTTTTTT
CDR3: CASRLSDRLNTGELFF
V: TRBV5-1
size: many
J: TRBJ2-2
D: NA

DNA: TGCGCCAGCAGCCAATCGGGACAGGGGGCAATTCTCGATGAGCAGTTCTTC
CDR3: CASSQSGQGAILDEQFF
V: TRBV5-1
size: many
J: TRBJ2-1
D: TRBD1

DNA: TGTGCCATCAGTGGGTCGGGGTCGGGTCAGCCCCAGCATTTT
CDR3: CAISGSGSGQPQHF
V: TRBV10-3
size: NA
J: TRBJ1-5
D: NA

DNA: TGTGCCAGCAGTTTCGGGGGGCCCTACACAGATACGCAGTATTTT
CDR3: CASSFGGPYTDTQYF
V: TRBV12-3/TRBV12-4
size: few
J: TRBJ2-3
D: NA

DNA: TGTGCCAGTAAAGCGGGACTAGCTGGCGATGAGCAGTTCTTC
CDR3: CASKAGLAGDEQFF
V: TRBV2
size: NA
J: TRBJ2-1
D: TRBD2